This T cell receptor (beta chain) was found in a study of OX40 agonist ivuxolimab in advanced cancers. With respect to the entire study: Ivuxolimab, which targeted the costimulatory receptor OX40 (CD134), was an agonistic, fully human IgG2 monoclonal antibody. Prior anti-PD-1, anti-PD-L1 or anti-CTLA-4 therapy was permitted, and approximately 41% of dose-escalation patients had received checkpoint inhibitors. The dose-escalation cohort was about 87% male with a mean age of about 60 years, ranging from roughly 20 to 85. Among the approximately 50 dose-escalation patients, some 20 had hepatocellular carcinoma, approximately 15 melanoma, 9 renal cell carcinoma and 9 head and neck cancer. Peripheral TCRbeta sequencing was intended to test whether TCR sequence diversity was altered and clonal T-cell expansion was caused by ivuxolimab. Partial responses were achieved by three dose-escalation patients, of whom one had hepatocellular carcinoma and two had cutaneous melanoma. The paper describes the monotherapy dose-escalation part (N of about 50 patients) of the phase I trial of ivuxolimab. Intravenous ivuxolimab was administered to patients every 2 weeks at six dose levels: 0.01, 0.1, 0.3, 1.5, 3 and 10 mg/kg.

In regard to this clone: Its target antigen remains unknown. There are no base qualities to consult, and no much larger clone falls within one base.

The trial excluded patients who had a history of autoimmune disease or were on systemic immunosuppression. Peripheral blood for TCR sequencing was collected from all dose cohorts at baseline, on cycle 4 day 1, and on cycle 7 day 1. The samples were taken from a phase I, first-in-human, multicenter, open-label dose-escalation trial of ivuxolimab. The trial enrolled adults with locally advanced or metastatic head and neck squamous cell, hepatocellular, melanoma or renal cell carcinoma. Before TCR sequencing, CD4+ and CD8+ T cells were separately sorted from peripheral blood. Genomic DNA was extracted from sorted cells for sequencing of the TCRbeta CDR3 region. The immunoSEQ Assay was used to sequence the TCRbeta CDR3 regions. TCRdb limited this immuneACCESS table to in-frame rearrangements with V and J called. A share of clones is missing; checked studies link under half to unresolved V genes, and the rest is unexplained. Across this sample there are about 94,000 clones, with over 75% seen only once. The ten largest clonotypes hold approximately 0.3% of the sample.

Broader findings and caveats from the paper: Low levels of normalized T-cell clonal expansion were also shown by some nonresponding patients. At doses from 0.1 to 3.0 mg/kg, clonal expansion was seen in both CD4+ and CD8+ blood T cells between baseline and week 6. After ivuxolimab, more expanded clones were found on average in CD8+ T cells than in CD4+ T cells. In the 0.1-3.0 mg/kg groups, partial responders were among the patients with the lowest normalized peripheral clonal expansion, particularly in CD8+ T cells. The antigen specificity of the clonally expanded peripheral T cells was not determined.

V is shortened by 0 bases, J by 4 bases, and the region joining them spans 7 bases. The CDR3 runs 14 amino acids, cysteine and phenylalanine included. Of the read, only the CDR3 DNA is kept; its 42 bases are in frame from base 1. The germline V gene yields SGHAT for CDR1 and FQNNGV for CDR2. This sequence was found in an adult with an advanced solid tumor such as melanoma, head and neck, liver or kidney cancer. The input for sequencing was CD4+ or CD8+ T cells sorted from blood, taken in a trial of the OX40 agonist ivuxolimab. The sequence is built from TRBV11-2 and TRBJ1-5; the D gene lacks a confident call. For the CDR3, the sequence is CASSLERLNQPQHF. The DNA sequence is TGTGCCAGCAGCTTAGAGCGGCTAAATCAGCCCCAGCATTTT.